The entry below gives a single T cell receptor (beta chain) sequence along with its context. Clones were sequenced by immunoSEQ multiplex PCR, and TCRdb holds only the in-frame ones, with some missing. The table shows some 80,000 clones, with approximately 90% occurring only once. This entry comes from a study of OX40 agonist ivuxolimab in advanced cancers. Across the whole study: Patients received the agonistic anti-OX40 (CD134) antibody ivuxolimab. Melanoma, hepatocellular carcinoma, head and neck or renal cell cancer occurred in dose-escalation patients. A partial response was reached by three patients: one with hepatocellular carcinoma and two with cutaneous melanoma.

Germline CDR1 KGHSH, CDR2 LQKENI. The germline V and J ends were trimmed by 2 bases and 8 bases, with 12 bases remaining between them. CDR3 length: 13 residues. This chain links TRBV18 with TRBJ1-1; no firm D call. The specimen comprised CD4+ or CD8+ T cells sorted from blood, sampled in a trial of the OX40 agonist ivuxolimab. The clonotype originates from an adult with an advanced solid tumor such as melanoma, head and neck, liver or kidney cancer. This CDR3 reads CASSPGSGREAFF. The CDR3 DNA follows: TGTGCCAGCTCACCAGGCTCAGGAAGAGAAGCTTTCTTT.